This T cell receptor (beta chain) derives from a study of cytomegalovirus exposure and HLA in healthy donors. Looking at the study overall: The same platform as the 666 first-cohort repertoires was used for the 120 validation repertoires, a later analysis reported. Findings and limits, study-wide: There were 150 to 200 TCR beta chains listed as cytomegalovirus-associated.

Repertoires were generated with immunoSEQ multiplex PCR, while TCRdb's copy carries only in-frame clones and drops some. The table lists about 79,000 clones, approximately 93% of them singletons. Comments on this clone: The antigen is undetermined.

Sequences were obtained from PBMCs. The source is a woman in her thirties in good health and CMV-seronegative.

The CDR3 region is CASSPGQRITYEQYF. The CDR3, as DNA: TGCGCCAGCAGCCCGGGACAGCGGATCACCTACGAGCAGTACTTC. The V call is TRBV5-1, the J call TRBJ2-7; 7 nucleotides line up with TRBD1. Germline assignment: CDR1 SGHRS and CDR2 YFSETQ. The V segment lost 4 bases and the J segment 2 bases; nucleotides outside the gene matches: 9. The CDR3 sequence is 15 residues long.